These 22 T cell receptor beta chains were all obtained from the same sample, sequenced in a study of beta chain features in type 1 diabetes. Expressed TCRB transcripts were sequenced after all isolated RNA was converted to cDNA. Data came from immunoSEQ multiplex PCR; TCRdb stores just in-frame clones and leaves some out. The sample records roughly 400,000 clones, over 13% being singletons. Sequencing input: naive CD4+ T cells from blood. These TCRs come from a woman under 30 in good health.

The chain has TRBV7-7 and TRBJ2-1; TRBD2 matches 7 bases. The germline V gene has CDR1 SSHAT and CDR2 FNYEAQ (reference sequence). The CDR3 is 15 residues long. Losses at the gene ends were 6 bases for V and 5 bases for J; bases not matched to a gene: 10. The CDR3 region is CASSLIAGINNEQFF. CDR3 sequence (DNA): TGTGCCAGCAGTCTTATAGCGGGTATCAACAATGAGCAGTTCTTC.

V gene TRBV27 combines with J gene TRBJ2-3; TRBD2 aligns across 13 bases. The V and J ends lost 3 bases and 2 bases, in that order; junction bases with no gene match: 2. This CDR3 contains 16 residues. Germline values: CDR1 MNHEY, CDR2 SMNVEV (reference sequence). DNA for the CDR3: TGTGCCAGCAGTTTGGGGACTAGCGGGAACACAGATACGCAGTATTTT. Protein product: CASSLGTSGNTDTQYF.

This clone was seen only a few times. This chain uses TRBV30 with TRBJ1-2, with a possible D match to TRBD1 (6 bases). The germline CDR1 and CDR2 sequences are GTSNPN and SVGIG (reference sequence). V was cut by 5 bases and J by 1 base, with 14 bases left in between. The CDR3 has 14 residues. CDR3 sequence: CAWGPIQGNYGYTF. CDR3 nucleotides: TGTGCCTGGGGACCAATACAGGGTAACTATGGCTACACCTTC.

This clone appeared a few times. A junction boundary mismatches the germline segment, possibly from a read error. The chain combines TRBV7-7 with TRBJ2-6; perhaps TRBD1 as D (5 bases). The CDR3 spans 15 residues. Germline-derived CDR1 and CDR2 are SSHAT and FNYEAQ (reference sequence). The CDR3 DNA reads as TGTGCTAGCAGCCAAACAGGTCTCGGGGCCAACGTCCTGACTTTC. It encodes CASSQTGLGANVLTF.

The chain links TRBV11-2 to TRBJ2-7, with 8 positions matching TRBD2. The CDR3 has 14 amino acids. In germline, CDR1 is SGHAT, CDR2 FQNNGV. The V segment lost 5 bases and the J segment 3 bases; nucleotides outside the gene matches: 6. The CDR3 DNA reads TGTGCCAGCAGCAAAGTGGCGGGAGGCTACGAGCAGTACTTC. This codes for CASSKVAGGYEQYF.

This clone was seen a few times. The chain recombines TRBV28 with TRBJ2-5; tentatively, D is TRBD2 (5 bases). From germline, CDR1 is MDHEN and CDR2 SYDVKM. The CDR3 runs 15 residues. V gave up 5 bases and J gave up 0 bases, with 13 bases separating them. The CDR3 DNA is TGTGCCAGCAGTCTTTTAGCGCCCAACCAAGAGACCCAGTACTTC. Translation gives CASSLLAPNQETQYF.

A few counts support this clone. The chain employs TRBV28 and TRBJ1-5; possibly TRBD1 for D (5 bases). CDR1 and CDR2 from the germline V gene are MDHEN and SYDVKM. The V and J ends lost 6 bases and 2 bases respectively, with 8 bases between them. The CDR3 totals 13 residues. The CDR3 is CASRWGGNQPQHF. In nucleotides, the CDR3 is TGTGCCAGCAGATGGGGGGGCAATCAGCCCCAGCATTTT. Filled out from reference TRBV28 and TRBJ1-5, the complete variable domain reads DVKVTQSSRYLVKRTGEKVFLECVQDMDHENMFWYRQDPGLGLRLIYFSYDVKMKEKGDIPEGYSVSREKKERFSLILESASTNQTSMYLCASRWGGNQPQHFGDGTRLSIL.

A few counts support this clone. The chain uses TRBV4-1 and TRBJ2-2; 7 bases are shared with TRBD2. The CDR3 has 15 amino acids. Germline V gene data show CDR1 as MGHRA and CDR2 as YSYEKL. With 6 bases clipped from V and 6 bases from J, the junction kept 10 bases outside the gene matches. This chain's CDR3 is CASRAPGRGPGELFF. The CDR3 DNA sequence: TGCGCCAGCAGGGCCCCAGGGAGGGGACCCGGGGAGCTGTTTTTT.

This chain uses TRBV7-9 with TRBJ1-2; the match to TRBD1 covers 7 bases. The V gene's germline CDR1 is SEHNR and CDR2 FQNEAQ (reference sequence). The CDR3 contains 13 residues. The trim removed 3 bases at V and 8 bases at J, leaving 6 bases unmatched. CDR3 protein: CASSFGSGGGYTF. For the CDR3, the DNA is TGTGCCAGCAGCTTCGGCTCAGGGGGAGGCTACACCTTC.

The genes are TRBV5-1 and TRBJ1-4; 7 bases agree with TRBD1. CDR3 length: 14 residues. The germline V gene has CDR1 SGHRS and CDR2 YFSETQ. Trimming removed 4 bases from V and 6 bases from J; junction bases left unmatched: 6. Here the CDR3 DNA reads TGCGCCAGCAGCCTAGACAGGGCGGATGAAAAACTGTTTTTT. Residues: CASSLDRADEKLFF. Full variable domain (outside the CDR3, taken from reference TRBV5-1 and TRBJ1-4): KAGVTQTPRYLIKTRGQQVTLSCSPISGHRSVSWYQQTPGQGLQFLFEYFSETQRNKGNFPGRFSGRQFSNSRSEMNVSTLELGDSALYLCASSLDRADEKLFFGSGTQLSVL.

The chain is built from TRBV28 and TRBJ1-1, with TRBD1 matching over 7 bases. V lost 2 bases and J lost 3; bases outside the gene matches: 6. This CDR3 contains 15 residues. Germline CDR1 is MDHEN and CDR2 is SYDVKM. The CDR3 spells CASSLAQGIYTEAFF. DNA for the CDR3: TGTGCCAGCAGTTTAGCACAGGGGATCTACACTGAAGCTTTCTTT.

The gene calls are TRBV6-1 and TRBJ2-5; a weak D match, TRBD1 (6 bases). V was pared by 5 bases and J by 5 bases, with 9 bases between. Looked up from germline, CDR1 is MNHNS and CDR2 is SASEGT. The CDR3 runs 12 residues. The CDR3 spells CASSQGPETQYF. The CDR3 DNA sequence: TGTGCCAGCAGTCAGGGGCCCGAGACCCAGTACTTC.

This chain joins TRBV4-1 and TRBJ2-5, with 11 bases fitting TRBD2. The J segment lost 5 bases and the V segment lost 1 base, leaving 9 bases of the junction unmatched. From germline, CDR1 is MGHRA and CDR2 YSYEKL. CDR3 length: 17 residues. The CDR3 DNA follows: TGCGCCAGCAGCCAAGCTCTAGCGGGAGGCAGGGGGGAGACCCAGTACTTC. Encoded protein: CASSQALAGGRGETQYF.

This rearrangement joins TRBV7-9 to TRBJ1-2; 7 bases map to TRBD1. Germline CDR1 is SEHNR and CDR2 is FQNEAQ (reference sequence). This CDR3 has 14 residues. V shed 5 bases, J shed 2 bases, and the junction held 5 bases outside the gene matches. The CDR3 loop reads CASSPMTGNYGYTF. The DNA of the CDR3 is TGTGCCAGCAGCCCAATGACAGGGAACTATGGCTACACCTTC.

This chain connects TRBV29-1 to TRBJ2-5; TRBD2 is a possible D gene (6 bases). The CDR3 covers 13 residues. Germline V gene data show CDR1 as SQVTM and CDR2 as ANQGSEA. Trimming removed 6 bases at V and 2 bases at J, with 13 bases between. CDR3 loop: CSVSPGLQETQYF. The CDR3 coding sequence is TGCAGCGTCTCCCCGGGACTTCAAGAGACCCAGTACTTC.

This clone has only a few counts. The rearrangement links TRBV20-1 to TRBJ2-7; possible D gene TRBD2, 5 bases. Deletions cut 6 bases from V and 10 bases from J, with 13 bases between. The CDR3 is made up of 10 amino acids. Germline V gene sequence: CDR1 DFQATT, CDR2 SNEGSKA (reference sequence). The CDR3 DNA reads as TGCAGTGCCACGACGGAGGACCAGTACTTC. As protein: CSATTEDQYF.

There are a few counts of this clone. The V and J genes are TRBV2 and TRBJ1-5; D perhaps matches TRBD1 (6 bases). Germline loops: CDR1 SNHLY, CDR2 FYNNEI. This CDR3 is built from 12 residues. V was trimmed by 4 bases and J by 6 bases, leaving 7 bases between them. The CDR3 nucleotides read TGTGCCAGCAGTGGAGGGGGTCAGCCCCAGCATTTT. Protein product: CASSGGGQPQHF.

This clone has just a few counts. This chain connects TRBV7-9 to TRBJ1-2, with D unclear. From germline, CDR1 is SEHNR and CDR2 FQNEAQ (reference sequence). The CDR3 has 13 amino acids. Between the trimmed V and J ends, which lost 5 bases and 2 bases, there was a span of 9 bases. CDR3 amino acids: CASSPAGNYGYTF. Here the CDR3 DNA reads TGTGCCAGCAGCCCGGCAGGAAACTATGGCTACACCTTC. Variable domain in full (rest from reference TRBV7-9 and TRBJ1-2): DTGVSQNPRHKITKRGQNVTFRCDPISEHNRLYWYRQTLGQGPEFLTYFQNEAQLEKSRLLSDRFSAERPKGSFSTLEIQRTEQGDSAMYLCASSPAGNYGYTFGSGTRLTVV.

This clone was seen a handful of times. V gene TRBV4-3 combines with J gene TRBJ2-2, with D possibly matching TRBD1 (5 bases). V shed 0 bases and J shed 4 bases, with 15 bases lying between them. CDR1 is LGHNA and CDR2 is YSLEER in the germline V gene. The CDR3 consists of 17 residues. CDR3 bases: TGCGCCAGCAGCCAAGAGGTTTCTTTCAGGGCCACCGGGGAGCTGTTTTTT. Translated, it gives CASSQEVSFRATGELFF.

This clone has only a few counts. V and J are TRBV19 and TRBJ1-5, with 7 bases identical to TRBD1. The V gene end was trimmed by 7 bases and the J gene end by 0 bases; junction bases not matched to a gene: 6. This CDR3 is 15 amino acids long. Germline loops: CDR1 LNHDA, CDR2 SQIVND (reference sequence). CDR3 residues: CASKGQPLSNQPQHF. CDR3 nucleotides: TGTGCCAGTAAGGGACAGCCCCTTAGCAATCAGCCCCAGCATTTT.

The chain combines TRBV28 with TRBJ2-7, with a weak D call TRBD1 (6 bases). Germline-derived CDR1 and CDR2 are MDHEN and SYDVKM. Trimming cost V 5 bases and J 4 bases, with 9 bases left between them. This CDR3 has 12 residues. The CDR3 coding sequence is TGTGCCAGCAGTAGGGGGACGTACGAGCAGTACTTC. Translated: CASSRGTYEQYF. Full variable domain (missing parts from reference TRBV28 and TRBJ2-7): DVKVTQSSRYLVKRTGEKVFLECVQDMDHENMFWYRQDPGLGLRLIYFSYDVKMKEKGDIPEGYSVSREKKERFSLILESASTNQTSMYLCASSRGTYEQYFGPGTRLTVT.

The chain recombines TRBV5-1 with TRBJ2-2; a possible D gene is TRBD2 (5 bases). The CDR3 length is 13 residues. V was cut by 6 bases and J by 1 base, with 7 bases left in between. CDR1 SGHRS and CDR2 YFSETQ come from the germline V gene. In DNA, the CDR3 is TGCGCCAGCAATGAGGGGAACACCGGGGAGCTGTTTTTT. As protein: CASNEGNTGELFF. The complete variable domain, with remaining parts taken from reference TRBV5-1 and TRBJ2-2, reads KAGVTQTPRYLIKTRGQQVTLSCSPISGHRSVSWYQQTPGQGLQFLFEYFSETQRNKGNFPGRFSGRQFSNSRSEMNVSTLELGDSALYLCASNEGNTGELFFGEGSRLTVL.